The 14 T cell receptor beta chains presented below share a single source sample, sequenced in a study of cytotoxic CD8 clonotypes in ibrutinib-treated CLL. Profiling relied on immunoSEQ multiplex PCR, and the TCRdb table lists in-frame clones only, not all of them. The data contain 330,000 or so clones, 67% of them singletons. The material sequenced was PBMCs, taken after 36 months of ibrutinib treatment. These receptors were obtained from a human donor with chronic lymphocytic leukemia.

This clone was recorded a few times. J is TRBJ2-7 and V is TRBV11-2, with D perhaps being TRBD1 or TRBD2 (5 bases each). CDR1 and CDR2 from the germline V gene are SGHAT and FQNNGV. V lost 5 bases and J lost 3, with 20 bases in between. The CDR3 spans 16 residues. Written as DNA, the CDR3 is TGTGCCAGCAGCGGCTCCGGGACCATGGGGCGCTACGAGCAGTACTTC. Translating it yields CASSGSGTMGRYEQYF.

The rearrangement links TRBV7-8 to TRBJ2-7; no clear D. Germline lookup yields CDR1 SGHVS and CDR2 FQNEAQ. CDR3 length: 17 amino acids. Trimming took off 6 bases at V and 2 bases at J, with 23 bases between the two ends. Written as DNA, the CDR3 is TGTGCCAGCAGTCCCCGAACCCTCCTGGGTGCAGCCTACGAGCAGTACTTC. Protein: CASSPRTLLGAAYEQYF.

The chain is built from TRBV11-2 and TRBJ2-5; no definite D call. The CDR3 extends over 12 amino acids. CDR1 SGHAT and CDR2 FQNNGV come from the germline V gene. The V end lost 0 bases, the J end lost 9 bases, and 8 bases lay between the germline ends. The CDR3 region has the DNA TGTGCCAGCAGCTTAGACCAGAGGTCCCAGTACTTC. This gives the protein CASSLDQRSQYF. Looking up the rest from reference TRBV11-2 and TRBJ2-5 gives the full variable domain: EAGVAQSPRYKIIEKRQSVAFWCNPISGHATLYWYQQILGQGPKLLIQFQNNGVVDDSQLPKDRFSAERLKGVDSTLKIQPAKLEDSAVYLCASSLDQRSQYFGPGTRLLVL.

CDR3 region: CASSLHRLGPYEQYF. The CDR3, as DNA: TGTGCCAGCAGTCTCCACCGGTTGGGCCCCTACGAGCAGTACTTC. The V gene is TRBV27, the J gene TRBJ2-7; D is unclear. This CDR3 comprises 15 residues. Deletions cut 5 bases from V and 2 bases from J, with 16 bases between. The germline gives CDR1 MNHEY, CDR2 SMNVEV (reference sequence).

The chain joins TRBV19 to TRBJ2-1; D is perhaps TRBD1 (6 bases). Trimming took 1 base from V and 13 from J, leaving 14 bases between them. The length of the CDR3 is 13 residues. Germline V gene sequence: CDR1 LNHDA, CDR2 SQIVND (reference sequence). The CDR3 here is CASSIVHRQVQFF. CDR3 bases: TGTGCCAGTAGTATAGTCCACCGACAGGTACAGTTCTTC. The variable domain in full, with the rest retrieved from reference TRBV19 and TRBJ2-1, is DGGITQSPKYLFRKEGQNVTLSCEQNLNHDAMYWYRQDPGQGLRLIYYSQIVNDFQKGDIAEGYSVSREKKESFPLTVTSAQKNPTAFYLCASSIVHRQVQFFGPGTRLTVL.

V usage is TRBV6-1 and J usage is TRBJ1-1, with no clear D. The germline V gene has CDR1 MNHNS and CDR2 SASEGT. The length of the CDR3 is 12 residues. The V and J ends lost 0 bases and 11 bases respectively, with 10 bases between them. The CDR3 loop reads CASSEAGLLAFF. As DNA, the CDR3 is TGTGCCAGCAGTGAAGCGGGTCTGCTTGCTTTCTTT.

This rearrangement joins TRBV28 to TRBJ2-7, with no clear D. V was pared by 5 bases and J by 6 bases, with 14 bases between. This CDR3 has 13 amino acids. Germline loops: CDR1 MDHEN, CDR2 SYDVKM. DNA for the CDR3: TGTGCCAGCAGTCCCATGCTGACACTCGAGCAGTACTTC. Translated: CASSPMLTLEQYF.

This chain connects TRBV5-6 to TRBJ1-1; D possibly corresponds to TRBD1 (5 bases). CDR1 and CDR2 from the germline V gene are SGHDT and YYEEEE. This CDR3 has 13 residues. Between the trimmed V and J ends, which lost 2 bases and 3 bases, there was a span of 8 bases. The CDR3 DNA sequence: TGTGCCAGCAGCTTATGGGGCCACACTGAAGCTTTCTTT. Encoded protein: CASSLWGHTEAFF.

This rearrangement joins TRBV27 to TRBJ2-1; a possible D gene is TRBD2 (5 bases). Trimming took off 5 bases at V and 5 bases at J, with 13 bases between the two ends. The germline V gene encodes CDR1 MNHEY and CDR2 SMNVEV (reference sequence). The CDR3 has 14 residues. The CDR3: CASSTAAANNEQFF. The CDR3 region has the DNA TGTGCCAGCAGTACCGCAGCGGCAAACAATGAGCAGTTCTTC.

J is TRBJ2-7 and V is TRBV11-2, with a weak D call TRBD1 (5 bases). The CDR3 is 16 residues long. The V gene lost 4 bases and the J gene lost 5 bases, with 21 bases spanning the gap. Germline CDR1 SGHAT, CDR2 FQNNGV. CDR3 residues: CASSSYPHSLGDEQYF. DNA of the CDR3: TGTGCCAGCAGCTCCTACCCGCACAGCCTAGGGGACGAGCAGTACTTC.

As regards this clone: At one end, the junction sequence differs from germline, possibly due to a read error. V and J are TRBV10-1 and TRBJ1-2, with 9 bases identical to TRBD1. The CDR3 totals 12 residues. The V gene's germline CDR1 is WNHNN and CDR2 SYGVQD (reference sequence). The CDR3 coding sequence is TGCGCCAGCAGATCAGGACAGGGGCCCCCCCCCTTC. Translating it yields CASRSGQGPPPF.

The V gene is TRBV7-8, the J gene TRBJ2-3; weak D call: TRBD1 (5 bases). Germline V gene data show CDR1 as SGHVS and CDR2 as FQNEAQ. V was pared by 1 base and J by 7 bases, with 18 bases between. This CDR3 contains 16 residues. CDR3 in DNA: TGTGCCAGCAGCTTAGGTGCGGACACCAACATTTATACGCAGTATTTT. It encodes CASSLGADTNIYTQYF.

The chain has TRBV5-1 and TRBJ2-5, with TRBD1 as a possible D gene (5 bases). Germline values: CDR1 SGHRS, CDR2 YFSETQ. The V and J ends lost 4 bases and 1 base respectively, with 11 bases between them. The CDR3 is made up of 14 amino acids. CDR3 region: CASSLQVSQETQYF. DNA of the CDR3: TGCGCCAGCAGCCTACAGGTTTCCCAAGAGACCCAGTACTTC.

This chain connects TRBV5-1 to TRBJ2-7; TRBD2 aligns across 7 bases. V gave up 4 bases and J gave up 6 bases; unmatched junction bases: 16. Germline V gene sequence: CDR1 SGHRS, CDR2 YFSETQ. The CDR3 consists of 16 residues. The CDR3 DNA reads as TGCGCCAGCAGCCCGATCTACGCGAGCGGGAAGGTCGAGCAGTACTTC. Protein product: CASSPIYASGKVEQYF.